Described below is a single TCR beta chain sequence and its context. Its antigen is undetermined. No DNA is shown, since the ends of the CDR3 on it are uncertain; the CDR3 is the one TCRdb lists. The sample is drawn from a study of T cell responses to AZD1222 COVID-19 vaccine. Libraries were prepared by immunoSEQ multiplex PCR; TCRdb keeps only in-frame clonotypes and omits some of them. The table records about 79,000 clones, approximately 80% of them present only once. Study-wide results and caveats: Samples come after the peak T cell response, not at day 14. A mostly white British donor set with more females was recruited, and clonal diversity was possibly underestimated.

The CDR3 region is 20 residues in length, termini included. The material sequenced was peripheral blood, taken on day 0 of AZD1222 vaccination. The chain uses TRBV1 and TRBJ2-5; no check of the table's D call, TRBD1, against the DNA was made. TRBV1 is classified as a pseudogene. This clonotype originated in an adult in good health. CDR3 loop: CTSSQFGTGTMKRVGETQYF.